A selection of T cell receptor beta chains follows, all from one sample in a study of T-cell reconstitution after alpha-beta-depleted transplantation in children. TCRdb processed the PCR reads anew with MiXCR; each CDR3 protein has one entry. Of 550,000 to 600,000 distinct CDR3 sequences in the sample, 23% are singletons; the top ten hold roughly 13%. Here the sequenced sample was PBMCs, mostly from graft donor cells, taken 360 days after TCRalphabeta/CD19-depleted stem cell transplant. Receptors were obtained from a boy under two years old who had a stem cell transplant for acute myeloid leukemia, so the T cells may come from the graft donor. Each CDR3 is given with its conserved first and last residue. The D gene is left open where the match is weak. The size field is filled for only some rows; it gives once, few, many or a size class.

D gene: TRBD1; J gene: TRBJ2-2; V gene: TRBV10-3; CDR3 length: 15; clone size: NA; CDR3 DNA: TGTGCCTCACTCACCGGGACAGAAAACACCGGGGAGCTGTTTTTT; CDR3 protein: CASLTGTENTGELFF
D gene: NA; J gene: TRBJ2-1; V gene: TRBV24-1; CDR3 length: 12; clone size: few; CDR3 DNA: TGTGCCACCTGGGGCACGGGTCCTGAGCAGTTCTTC; CDR3 protein: CATWGTGPEQFF
D gene: NA; J gene: TRBJ2-6; V gene: TRBV11-2; CDR3 length: 20; clone size: NA; CDR3 DNA: TGTGCCAGCAGCTTAGGGGGAGGGGGAAAACTAGGGTCTGGGGCCAACGTCCTGACTTTC; CDR3 protein: CASSLGGGGKLGSGANVLTF
D gene: TRBD1; J gene: TRBJ2-3; V gene: TRBV18; CDR3 length: 16; clone size: many; CDR3 DNA: TGTGCCAGCTCACCACGGGGACAGATTAGCACAGATACGCAGTATTTT; CDR3 protein: CASSPRGQISTDTQYF
D gene: NA; J gene: TRBJ2-7; V gene: TRBV4-3; CDR3 length: 16; clone size: few; CDR3 DNA: TGCGCCAGCAGCCAAGACCCCGGGCAAGGGGACTACGAGCAGTACTTC; CDR3 protein: CASSQDPGQGDYEQYF
D gene: NA; J gene: TRBJ2-7; V gene: TRBV27; CDR3 length: 14; clone size: few; CDR3 DNA: TGTGCCAGCAGTTTTTCGGACACCTCCTACGAGCAGTACTTC; CDR3 protein: CASSFSDTSYEQYF
D gene: NA; J gene: TRBJ2-7; V gene: TRBV21-1; CDR3 length: 16; clone size: NA; CDR3 DNA: TGTGCCAGCAGCCTCCCCAGGAGACCCGGGGTCGACGAGCAGTACTTC; CDR3 protein: CASSLPRRPGVDEQYF
D gene: NA; J gene: TRBJ1-4; V gene: TRBV6-1; CDR3 length: 16; clone size: many; CDR3 DNA: TGTGCCAGCAGTGAAGTCCCCGGACAGCTAAATGAAAAACTGTTTTTT; CDR3 protein: CASSEVPGQLNEKLFF
D gene: TRBD1; J gene: TRBJ1-2; V gene: TRBV29-1; CDR3 length: 13; clone size: many; CDR3 DNA: TGCAGCGTGGCAGGGGGCAGTGACTATGGCTACACCTTC; CDR3 protein: CSVAGGSDYGYTF
D gene: NA; J gene: TRBJ2-5; V gene: TRBV12-3/TRBV12-4; CDR3 length: 11; clone size: NA; CDR3 DNA: TGTGCCAGCAGTGACCGGGGGTGGGAGTACTTC; CDR3 protein: CASSDRGWEYF
D gene: TRBD1; J gene: TRBJ1-2; V gene: TRBV12-3/TRBV12-4; CDR3 length: 15; clone size: NA; CDR3 DNA: TGTGCCAGCAGTTTAAACCGGGACAGGGCCTCTGGCTACACCTTC; CDR3 protein: CASSLNRDRASGYTF
D gene: NA; J gene: TRBJ2-4; V gene: TRBV10-2; CDR3 length: 14; clone size: NA; CDR3 DNA: TGCGCCAGCAGTGTTGTCAAAGCAAAAAACATTCAGTACTTC; CDR3 protein: CASSVVKAKNIQYF
D gene: NA; J gene: TRBJ1-1; V gene: TRBV18; CDR3 length: 16; clone size: few; CDR3 DNA: TGTGCCAGCTCACCACCAAGTGGCAGAGGGAACACTGAAGCTTTCTTT; CDR3 protein: CASSPPSGRGNTEAFF
D gene: NA; J gene: TRBJ2-5; V gene: TRBV20-1; CDR3 length: 15; clone size: many; CDR3 DNA: TGCAGTGCTAGAGATCAGGCGGGGATACAAGAGACCCAGTACTTC; CDR3 protein: CSARDQAGIQETQYF
D gene: TRBD2; J gene: TRBJ2-5; V gene: TRBV6-2/TRBV6-3; CDR3 length: 14; clone size: many; CDR3 DNA: TGTGCCAGCAGGACTAGCGGGGTGCAAGAGACCCAGTACTTC; CDR3 protein: CASRTSGVQETQYF
D gene: TRBD1; J gene: TRBJ1-2; V gene: TRBV29-1; CDR3 length: 13; clone size: NA; CDR3 DNA: TGCAGCGTTGGACAGGGTGGGGACTATGGCTACACCTTC; CDR3 protein: CSVGQGGDYGYTF
D gene: NA; J gene: TRBJ1-2; V gene: TRBV6-5; CDR3 length: 13; clone size: NA; CDR3 DNA: TGTGCCAGCCTCGGTGAGAGAGGCTATGGCTACACCTTC; CDR3 protein: CASLGERGYGYTF
D gene: TRBD2; J gene: TRBJ2-1; V gene: TRBV6-4; CDR3 length: 16; clone size: few; CDR3 DNA: TGTGCCAGCAGTGATAGGGGACTAGCGGGTCCTAATGAGCAGTTCTTC; CDR3 protein: CASSDRGLAGPNEQFF
D gene: NA; J gene: TRBJ2-7; V gene: TRBV12-3/TRBV12-4; CDR3 length: 16; clone size: few; CDR3 DNA: TGTGCCAGCAGTTGGGGGATGGGAACTGCGGGATACGAGCAGTACTTC; CDR3 protein: CASSWGMGTAGYEQYF
D gene: NA; J gene: TRBJ1-1; V gene: TRBV6-2/TRBV6-3; CDR3 length: 14; clone size: few; CDR3 DNA: TGTGCCAGCAGTTATTATACAGGGACAACTGAAGCTTTCTTT; CDR3 protein: CASSYYTGTTEAFF
D gene: NA; J gene: TRBJ2-1; V gene: TRBV9; CDR3 length: 14; clone size: NA; CDR3 DNA: TGTGCCAGCAGCTCGCAACTGGGATACAATGAGCAGTTCTTC; CDR3 protein: CASSSQLGYNEQFF
D gene: NA; J gene: TRBJ2-5; V gene: TRBV9; CDR3 length: 11; clone size: NA; CDR3 DNA: TGTGCCAGCAGCGTAGATGAGACCCAGTACTTC; CDR3 protein: CASSVDETQYF
D gene: NA; J gene: TRBJ1-1; V gene: TRBV19; CDR3 length: 15; clone size: few; CDR3 DNA: TGTGCCAGTAGTATCCTCTCCGACAGGTGGACTGAAGCTTTCTTT; CDR3 protein: CASSILSDRWTEAFF
D gene: NA; J gene: TRBJ1-1; V gene: TRBV28; CDR3 length: 16; clone size: few; CDR3 DNA: TGTGCCAGCGGGGGTCCGGTGTTTCCGGGAGGAACTGAAGCTTTCTTT; CDR3 protein: CASGGPVFPGGTEAFF
D gene: NA; J gene: TRBJ1-2; V gene: TRBV12-3/TRBV12-4; CDR3 length: 13; clone size: many; CDR3 DNA: TGTGCCAGCAGTTTACGGGGAAACTATGGCTACACCTTC; CDR3 protein: CASSLRGNYGYTF
D gene: NA; J gene: TRBJ1-2; V gene: TRBV3-1; CDR3 length: 13; clone size: NA; CDR3 DNA: TGTGCCAGCAGCCAAGAGGGGACGGGACAAGGTACCTTC; CDR3 protein: CASSQEGTGQGTF
D gene: NA; J gene: TRBJ1-5; V gene: TRBV2; CDR3 length: 15; clone size: many; CDR3 DNA: TGTGCCAGCAGGAGCCAAACAGGGCCGCGTCAGCCCCAGCATTTT; CDR3 protein: CASRSQTGPRQPQHF
D gene: TRBD1; J gene: TRBJ1-3; V gene: TRBV20-1; CDR3 length: 15; clone size: NA; CDR3 DNA: TGCAGTGCTAGAGATCTTAGGACAGGGAGAAACACCATATATTTT; CDR3 protein: CSARDLRTGRNTIYF
D gene: TRBD2; J gene: TRBJ2-3; V gene: TRBV24-1; CDR3 length: 16; clone size: many; CDR3 DNA: TGTGCCACCAGTGAGAAACCGGGACTAGTATGGGATACGCAGTATTTT; CDR3 protein: CATSEKPGLVWDTQYF
D gene: TRBD2; J gene: TRBJ2-1; V gene: TRBV7-9; CDR3 length: 17; clone size: many; CDR3 DNA: TGTGCCAGCAGCGCCGGGACTAGCGGGGGAAAATCCGGGGAGCAGTTCTTC; CDR3 protein: CASSAGTSGGKSGEQFF
D gene: NA; J gene: TRBJ2-7; V gene: TRBV20-1; CDR3 length: 15; clone size: many; CDR3 DNA: TGCAGTGCAGCCATTCCGGGACTGGTCTCCTACGAGCAGTACTTC; CDR3 protein: CSAAIPGLVSYEQYF
D gene: TRBD1; J gene: TRBJ2-5; V gene: TRBV3-1; CDR3 length: 14; clone size: NA; CDR3 DNA: TGTGCCAGCAAGCACGAGGGGGCGCGGGAGACCCAGTACTTC; CDR3 protein: CASKHEGARETQYF
D gene: NA; J gene: TRBJ1-1; V gene: TRBV29-1; CDR3 length: 13; clone size: NA; CDR3 DNA: TGCAGCGTTGCCTGGGGGTCGAACACTGAAGCTTTCTTT; CDR3 protein: CSVAWGSNTEAFF
D gene: NA; J gene: TRBJ1-1; V gene: TRBV12-3/TRBV12-4; CDR3 length: 13; clone size: NA; CDR3 DNA: TGTGCCAGCCACAGGATTAGAAACACTGAAGCTTTCTTT; CDR3 protein: CASHRIRNTEAFF
D gene: TRBD2; J gene: TRBJ2-1; V gene: TRBV27; CDR3 length: 15; clone size: NA; CDR3 DNA: TGTGCCAGCAGCGAGCGGGGTTACTCCTACAATGAGCAGTTCTTC; CDR3 protein: CASSERGYSYNEQFF
D gene: NA; J gene: TRBJ2-3; V gene: TRBV6-2/TRBV6-3; CDR3 length: 14; clone size: once; CDR3 DNA: TGTGCCAGCAGTTACTCAGGCCTATCCGATACGCAGTATTTT; CDR3 protein: CASSYSGLSDTQYF
D gene: TRBD2; J gene: TRBJ2-2; V gene: TRBV5-1; CDR3 length: 16; clone size: NA; CDR3 DNA: TGCGCCAGCAGCTCACCCGGGACTAGTCGTTCCGGGGAGCTGTTTTTT; CDR3 protein: CASSSPGTSRSGELFF
D gene: NA; J gene: TRBJ2-1; V gene: TRBV29-1; CDR3 length: 11; clone size: few; CDR3 DNA: TGCAGCGTTCCGGGCCTAGGTGAGCAGTTCTTC; CDR3 protein: CSVPGLGEQFF
D gene: TRBD2; J gene: TRBJ2-3; V gene: TRBV20-1; CDR3 length: 16; clone size: NA; CDR3 DNA: TGCAGTGTTAATGGGGGGGGTGGGACGATATGGGATACGCAGTATTTT; CDR3 protein: CSVNGGGGTIWDTQYF
D gene: NA; J gene: TRBJ1-6; V gene: TRBV18; CDR3 length: 15; clone size: NA; CDR3 DNA: TGTGCCAGCTCACCAGGGACACCCAATAATTCACCCCTCCACTTT; CDR3 protein: CASSPGTPNNSPLHF
D gene: NA; J gene: TRBJ2-1; V gene: TRBV5-5; CDR3 length: 15; clone size: NA; CDR3 DNA: TGTGCCAGCAGCTTGGCCTGGAGTAGCTACAATGAGCAGTTCTTC; CDR3 protein: CASSLAWSSYNEQFF
D gene: TRBD2; J gene: TRBJ2-3; V gene: TRBV7-8; CDR3 length: 16; clone size: few; CDR3 DNA: TGTGCCAGCAGCTTAGCACTTAGCGGGGCGACAGATACGCAGTATTTT; CDR3 protein: CASSLALSGATDTQYF
D gene: NA; J gene: TRBJ2-1; V gene: TRBV28; CDR3 length: 14; clone size: many; CDR3 DNA: TGTGCCAGCAGCCCCTCTGAGCGGCACAGGCGGCAGTTCTTC; CDR3 protein: CASSPSERHRRQFF
D gene: TRBD2; J gene: TRBJ2-3; V gene: TRBV3-1; CDR3 length: 15; clone size: NA; CDR3 DNA: TGTGCCAGCAGCCCAAGACTAGCGGGGCAGGATACGCAGTATTTT; CDR3 protein: CASSPRLAGQDTQYF
D gene: TRBD1; J gene: TRBJ2-2; V gene: TRBV7-7; CDR3 length: 16; clone size: many; CDR3 DNA: TGTGCCAGCAGCTTAGAAGACAGGGGGGACACCGGGGAGCTGTTTTTT; CDR3 protein: CASSLEDRGDTGELFF
D gene: NA; J gene: TRBJ1-1; V gene: TRBV7-9; CDR3 length: 14; clone size: many; CDR3 DNA: TGTGCCAGCAGCCGCCAGACGGTGAACACTGAAGCTTTCTTT; CDR3 protein: CASSRQTVNTEAFF